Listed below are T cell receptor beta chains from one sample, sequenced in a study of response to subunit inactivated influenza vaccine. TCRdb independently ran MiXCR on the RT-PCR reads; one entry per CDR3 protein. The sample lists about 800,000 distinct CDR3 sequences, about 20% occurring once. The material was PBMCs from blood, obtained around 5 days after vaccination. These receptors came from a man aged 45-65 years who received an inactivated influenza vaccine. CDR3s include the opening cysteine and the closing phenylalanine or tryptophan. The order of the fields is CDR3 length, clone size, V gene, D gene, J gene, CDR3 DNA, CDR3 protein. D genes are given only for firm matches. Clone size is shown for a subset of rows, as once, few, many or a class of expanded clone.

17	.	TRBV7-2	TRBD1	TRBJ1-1	TGTGCCAGCAGCTTAGCTGACCTAGGGGGCGCGAACACTGAAGCTTTCTTT	CASSLADLGGANTEAFF
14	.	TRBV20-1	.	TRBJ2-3	TGCAGTGCTAGCATCCGGGGGCGGGCAGATACGCAGTATTTT	CSASIRGRADTQYF
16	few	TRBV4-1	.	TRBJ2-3	TGCGCCAGCAGCCAAACTACAGGGAGGTCCGGAGATACGCAGTATTTT	CASSQTTGRSGDTQYF
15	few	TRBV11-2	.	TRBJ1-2	TGTGCCAGCAGCTTGCCACAGGGATATCACTATGGCTACACCTTC	CASSLPQGYHYGYTF
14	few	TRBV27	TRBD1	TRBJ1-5	TGTGCCAGCAGTATTGGACAGGGGTATCAGCCCCAGCATTTT	CASSIGQGYQPQHF
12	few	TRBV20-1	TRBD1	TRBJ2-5	TGCAGTGCCTCAGGGGGCCAAGAGACCCAGTACTTC	CSASGGQETQYF
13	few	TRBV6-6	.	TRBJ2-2	TGTGCCAGCAGTTACAATATGCTCGGGGAGCTGTTTTTT	CASSYNMLGELFF
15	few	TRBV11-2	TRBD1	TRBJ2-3	TGTGCCAGCAGCTTCAGGGGACAGGGGATAGATACGCAGTATTTT	CASSFRGQGIDTQYF
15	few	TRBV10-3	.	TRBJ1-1	TGTGCCATAAAATCACCCCCACCAGGGACCGCTGAAGCTTTCTTT	CAIKSPPPGTAEAFF
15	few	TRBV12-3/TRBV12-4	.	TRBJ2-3	TGTGCCAGCAGTTGGGACGGCGGGATCTCAGATACGCAGTATTTT	CASSWDGGISDTQYF
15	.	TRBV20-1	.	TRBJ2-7	TGCAGTGCTAGAGCTACCGGAGGGGTTGCCTACGAGCAGTACTTC	CSARATGGVAYEQYF
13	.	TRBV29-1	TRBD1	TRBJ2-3	TGCAGCGTTGAAGGAGACAGGGAAGGGGCGCAGTATTTT	CSVEGDREGAQYF
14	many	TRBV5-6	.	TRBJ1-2	TGTGCCAGCAGCTTTCAGGGGCGTAACTATGGCTACACCTTC	CASSFQGRNYGYTF
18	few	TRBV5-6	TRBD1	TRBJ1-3	TGTGCCAGCAATCCGGGACAGTACTACTCTCTGGAGGGAAACACCATATATTTT	CASNPGQYYSLEGNTIYF
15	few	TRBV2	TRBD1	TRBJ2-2	TGTGCCAGCAAGGCTACAGGGGCGAACACCGGGGAGCTGTTTTTT	CASKATGANTGELFF
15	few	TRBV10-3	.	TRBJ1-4	TGTGCCATCAGTGACGGTGCGGGGGACCCGGTTGAACTGTTTTTT	CAISDGAGDPVELFF
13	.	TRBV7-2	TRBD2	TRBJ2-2	TGTGCCAGCAGCCATGGACTAGCCGGGGAGCTGTTTTTT	CASSHGLAGELFF
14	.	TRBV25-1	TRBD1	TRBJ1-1	TGTGCCAGCAGACAGACAGGGCTGAACACTGAAGCTTTCTTT	CASRQTGLNTEAFF
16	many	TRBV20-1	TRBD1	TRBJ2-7	TGCAGTGCTATCTTACAGCCGGCGGACAGGGGCTACGAGCAGTACTTC	CSAILQPADRGYEQYF
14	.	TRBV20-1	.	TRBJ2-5	TGCAGTGCTAGAGATCGAAGGGGGCAAGAGACCCAGTACTTC	CSARDRRGQETQYF
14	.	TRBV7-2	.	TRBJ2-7	TGTGCCAGCAGCTTACAGGTTAGCTCCTACGAGCAGTACTTC	CASSLQVSSYEQYF
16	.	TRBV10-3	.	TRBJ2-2	TGTGCCATCAGTGAGAAAGAACTAATAATCTCCGGGGAGCTGTTTTTT	CAISEKELIISGELFF
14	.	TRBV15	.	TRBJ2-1	TGTGCCACCAAAATCAAGGACTACCACAATGAGCAGTTCTTC	CATKIKDYHNEQFF
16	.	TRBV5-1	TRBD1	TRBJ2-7	TGCGCCAGCAGCTCCGCCCAGGGGTCAGGGGGCTACGAGCAGTACTTC	CASSSAQGSGGYEQYF
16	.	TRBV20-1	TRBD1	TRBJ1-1	TGCAGTGCCAAGGAACACAGGGGCAGGGGGAACACTGAAGCTTTCTTT	CSAKEHRGRGNTEAFF
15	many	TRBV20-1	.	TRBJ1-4	TGCAGTGCTAGAGATCTAAAGGACTGGGCTGAAAAACTGTTTTTT	CSARDLKDWAEKLFF
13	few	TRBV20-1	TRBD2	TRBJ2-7	TGCAGTGCTATGAGACTAGCTCTCTACGAGCAGTACTTC	CSAMRLALYEQYF